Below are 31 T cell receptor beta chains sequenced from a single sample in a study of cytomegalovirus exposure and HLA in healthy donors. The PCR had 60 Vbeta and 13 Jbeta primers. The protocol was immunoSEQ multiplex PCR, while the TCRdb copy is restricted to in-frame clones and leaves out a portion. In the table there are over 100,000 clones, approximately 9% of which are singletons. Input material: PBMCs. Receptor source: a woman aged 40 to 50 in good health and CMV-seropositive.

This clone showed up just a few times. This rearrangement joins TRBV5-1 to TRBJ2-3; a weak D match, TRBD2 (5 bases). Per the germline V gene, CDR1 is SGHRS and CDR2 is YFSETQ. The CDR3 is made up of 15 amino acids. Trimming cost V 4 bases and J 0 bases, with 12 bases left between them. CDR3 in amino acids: CASSPGITSTDTQYF. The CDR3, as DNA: TGCGCCAGCAGCCCGGGGATAACTAGCACAGATACGCAGTATTTT.

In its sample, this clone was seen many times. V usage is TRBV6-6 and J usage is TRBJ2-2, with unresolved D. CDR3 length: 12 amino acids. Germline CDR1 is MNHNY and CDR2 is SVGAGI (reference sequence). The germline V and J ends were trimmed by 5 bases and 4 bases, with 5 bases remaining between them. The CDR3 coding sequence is TGTGCCAGCAGTCTATCCACCGGGGAGCTGTTTTTT. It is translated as CASSLSTGELFF.

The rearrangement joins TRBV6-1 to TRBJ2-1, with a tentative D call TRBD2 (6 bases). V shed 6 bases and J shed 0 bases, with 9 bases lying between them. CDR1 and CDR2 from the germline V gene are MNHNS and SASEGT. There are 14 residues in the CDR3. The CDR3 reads CASSLRGSYNEQFF. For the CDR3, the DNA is TGTGCCAGCAGCCTGCGGGGCTCCTACAATGAGCAGTTCTTC.

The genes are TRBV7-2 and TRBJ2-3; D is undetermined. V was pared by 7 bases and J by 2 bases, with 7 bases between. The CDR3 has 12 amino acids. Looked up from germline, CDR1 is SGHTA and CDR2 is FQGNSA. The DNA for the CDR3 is TGTGCCAGCACCAAAAACACAGATACGCAGTATTTT. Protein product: CASTKNTDTQYF.

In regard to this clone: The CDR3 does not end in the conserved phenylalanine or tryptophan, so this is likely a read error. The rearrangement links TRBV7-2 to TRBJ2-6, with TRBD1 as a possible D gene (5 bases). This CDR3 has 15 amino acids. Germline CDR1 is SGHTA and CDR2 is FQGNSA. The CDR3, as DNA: TGTGCCAGCAGGTCTGACAGCTCTGGGGCAAACGTCCTGACTTTA. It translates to CASRSDSSGANVLTL.

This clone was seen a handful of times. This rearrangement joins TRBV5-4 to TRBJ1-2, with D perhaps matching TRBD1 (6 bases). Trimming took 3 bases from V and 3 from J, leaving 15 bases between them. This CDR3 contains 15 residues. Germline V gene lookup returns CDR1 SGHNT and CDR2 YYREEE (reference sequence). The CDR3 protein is CASSSYRVRDYGYTF. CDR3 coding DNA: TGTGCCAGCAGCTCTTACAGGGTAAGGGACTATGGCTACACCTTC.

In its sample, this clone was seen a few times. This chain's CDR3 is CASEAGGRYGYTF. The DNA for the CDR3 is TGTGCCAGCGAGGCAGGGGGTCGCTATGGCTACACCTTC. The genes are TRBV2 and TRBJ1-2, with 7 bases lining up with TRBD1. J lost 4 bases, V lost 8 bases, and 7 bases had no gene match. Per the germline V gene, CDR1 is SNHLY and CDR2 is FYNNEI. The CDR3 totals 13 residues.

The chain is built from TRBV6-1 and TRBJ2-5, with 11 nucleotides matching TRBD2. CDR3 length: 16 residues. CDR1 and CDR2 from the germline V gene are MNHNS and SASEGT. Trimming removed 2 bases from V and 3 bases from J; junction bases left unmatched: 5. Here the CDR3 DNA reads TGTGCCAGCAGTGAACTCCTGACTAGCGGGAAAGAGACCCAGTACTTC. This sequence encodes CASSELLTSGKETQYF.

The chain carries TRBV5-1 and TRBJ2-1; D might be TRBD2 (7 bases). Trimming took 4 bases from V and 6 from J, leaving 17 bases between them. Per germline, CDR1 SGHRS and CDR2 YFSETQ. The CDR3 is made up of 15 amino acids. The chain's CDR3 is CASSQTGGWVNEQFF. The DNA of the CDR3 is TGCGCCAGCAGCCAAACGGGGGGCTGGGTCAATGAGCAGTTCTTC.

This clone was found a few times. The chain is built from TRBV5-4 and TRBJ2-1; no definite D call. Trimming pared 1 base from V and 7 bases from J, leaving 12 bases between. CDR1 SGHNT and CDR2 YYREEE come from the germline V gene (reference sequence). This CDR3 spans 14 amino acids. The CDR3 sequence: CASSLREPRNEQFF. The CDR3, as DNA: TGTGCCAGCAGCTTGAGAGAGCCTCGGAATGAGCAGTTCTTC.

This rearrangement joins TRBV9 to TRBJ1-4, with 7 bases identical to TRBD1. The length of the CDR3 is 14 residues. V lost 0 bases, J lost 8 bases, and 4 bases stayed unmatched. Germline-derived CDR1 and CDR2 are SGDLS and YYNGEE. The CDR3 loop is CASSVAGGGEKLFF. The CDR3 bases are TGTGCCAGCAGCGTAGCAGGGGGAGGCGAAAAACTGTTTTTT.

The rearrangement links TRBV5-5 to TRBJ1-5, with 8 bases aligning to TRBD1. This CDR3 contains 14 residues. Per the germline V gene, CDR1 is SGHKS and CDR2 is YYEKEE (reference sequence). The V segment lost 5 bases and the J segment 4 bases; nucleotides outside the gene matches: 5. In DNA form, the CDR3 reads TGTGCCAGCAGTCACGACAGGGGAAATCAGCCCCAGCATTTT. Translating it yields CASSHDRGNQPQHF.

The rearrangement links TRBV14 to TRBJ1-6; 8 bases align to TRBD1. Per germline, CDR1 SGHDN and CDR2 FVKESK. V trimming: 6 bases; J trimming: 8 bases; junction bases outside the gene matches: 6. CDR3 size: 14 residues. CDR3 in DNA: TGTGCCAGCAGACTGGGGACAGGCGATTCACCCCTCCACTTT. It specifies CASRLGTGDSPLHF.

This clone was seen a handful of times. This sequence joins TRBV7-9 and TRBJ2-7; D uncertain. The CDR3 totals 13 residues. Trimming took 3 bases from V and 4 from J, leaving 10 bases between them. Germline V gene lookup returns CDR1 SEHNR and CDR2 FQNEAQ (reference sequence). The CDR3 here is CASSFGPNYEQYF. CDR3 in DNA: TGTGCCAGCAGCTTTGGGCCCAATTACGAGCAGTACTTC. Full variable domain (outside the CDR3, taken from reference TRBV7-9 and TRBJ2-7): DTGVSQNPRHKITKRGQNVTFRCDPISEHNRLYWYRQTLGQGPEFLTYFQNEAQLEKSRLLSDRFSAERPKGSFSTLEIQRTEQGDSAMYLCASSFGPNYEQYFGPGTRLTVT.

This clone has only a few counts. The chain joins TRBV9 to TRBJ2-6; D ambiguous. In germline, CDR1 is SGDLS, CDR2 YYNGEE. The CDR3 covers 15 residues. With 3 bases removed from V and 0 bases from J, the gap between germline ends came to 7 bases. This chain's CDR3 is CASSDLISGANVLTF. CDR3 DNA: TGTGCCAGCAGCGACTTAATCTCTGGGGCCAACGTCCTGACTTTC.

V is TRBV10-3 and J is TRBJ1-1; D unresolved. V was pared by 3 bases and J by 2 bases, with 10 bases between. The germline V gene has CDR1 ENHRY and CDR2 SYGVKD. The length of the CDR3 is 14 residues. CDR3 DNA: TGTGCCATCAGTGATAGCGGGAGAAACACTGAAGCTTTCTTT. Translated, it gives CAISDSGRNTEAFF.

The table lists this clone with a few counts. The DNA of the CDR3 is TGTGCCAGCAGTGCCCTAGAATTCGGGGAGCTGTTTTTT. This codes for CASSALEFGELFF. The chain combines TRBV6-5 with TRBJ2-2; D not certain. The CDR3 loop spans 13 amino acids. Trimming shortened V by 5 bases and J by 7 bases, and 11 bases separated the two germline ends. The V gene's germline CDR1 is MNHEY and CDR2 SVGAGI.

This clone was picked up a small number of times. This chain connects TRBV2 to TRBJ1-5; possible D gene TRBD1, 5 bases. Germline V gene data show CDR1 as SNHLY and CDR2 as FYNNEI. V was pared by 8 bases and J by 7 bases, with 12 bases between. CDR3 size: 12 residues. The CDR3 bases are TGTGCCAGCTGTGGGGCTGACCAGCCCCAGCATTTT. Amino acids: CASCGADQPQHF.

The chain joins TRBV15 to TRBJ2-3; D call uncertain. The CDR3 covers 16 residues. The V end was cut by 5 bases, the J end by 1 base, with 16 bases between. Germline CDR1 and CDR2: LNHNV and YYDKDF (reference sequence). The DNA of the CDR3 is TGTGCCACCAGCTCCCGACCGTCGGCGGGCACAGATACGCAGTATTTT. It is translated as CATSSRPSAGTDTQYF.

The CDR3 bases are TGCAGCGTCCGAGGGGGATCCGGGGAGCTGTTTTTT. Its protein is CSVRGGSGELFF. This sequence joins TRBV29-1 and TRBJ2-2; D is possibly TRBD1 (6 bases). The CDR3 is 12 amino acids. Germline CDR1 is SQVTM and CDR2 is ANQGSEA. Trimming stripped 6 bases from V and 6 bases from J, with 11 bases between.

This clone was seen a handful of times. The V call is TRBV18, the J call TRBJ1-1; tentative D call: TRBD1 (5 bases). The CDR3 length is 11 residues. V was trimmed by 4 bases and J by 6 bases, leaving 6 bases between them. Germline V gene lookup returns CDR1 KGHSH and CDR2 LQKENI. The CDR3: CASSRGAEAFF. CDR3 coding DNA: TGTGCCAGCTCACGGGGGGCTGAAGCTTTCTTT. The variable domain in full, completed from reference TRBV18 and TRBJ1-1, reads NAGVMQNPRHLVRRRGQEARLRCSPMKGHSHVYWYRQLPEEGLKFMVYLQKENIIDESGMPKERFSAEFPKEGPSILRIQQVVRGDSAAYFCASSRGAEAFFGQGTRLTVV.

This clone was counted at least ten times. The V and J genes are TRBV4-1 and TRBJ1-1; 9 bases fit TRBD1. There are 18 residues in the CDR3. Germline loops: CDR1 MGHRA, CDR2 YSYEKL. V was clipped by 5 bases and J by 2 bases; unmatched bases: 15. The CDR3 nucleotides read TGCGCCAGCAGCGCCACAGGCGGGACAGGGTTACTCAACACTGAAGCTTTCTTT. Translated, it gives CASSATGGTGLLNTEAFF.

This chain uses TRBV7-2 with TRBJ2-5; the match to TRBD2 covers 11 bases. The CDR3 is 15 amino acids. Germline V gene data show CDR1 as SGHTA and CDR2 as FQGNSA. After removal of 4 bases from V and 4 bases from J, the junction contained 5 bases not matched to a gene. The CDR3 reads CASSSSGLAVETQYF. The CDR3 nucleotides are TGTGCCAGCAGCTCCTCGGGACTAGCGGTAGAGACCCAGTACTTC.

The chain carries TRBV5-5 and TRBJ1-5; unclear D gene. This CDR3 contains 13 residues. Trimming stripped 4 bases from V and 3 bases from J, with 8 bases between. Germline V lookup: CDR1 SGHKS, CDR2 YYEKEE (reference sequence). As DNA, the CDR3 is TGTGCCAGCAGCCAGTGGTACAATCAGCCCCAGCATTTT. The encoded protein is CASSQWYNQPQHF.

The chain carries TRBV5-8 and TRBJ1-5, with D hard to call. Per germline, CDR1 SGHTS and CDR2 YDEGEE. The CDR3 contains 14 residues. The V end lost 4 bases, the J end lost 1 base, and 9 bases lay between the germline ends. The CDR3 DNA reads TGTGCCAGCAGCCTTGGGCCCAGCAATCAGCCCCAGCATTTT. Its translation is CASSLGPSNQPQHF.

This chain's CDR3 is CASSQGGRGGYEQYF. The CDR3 region has the DNA TGCGCCAGCAGCCAAGGAGGGAGGGGTGGCTACGAGCAGTACTTC. The chain links TRBV4-3 to TRBJ2-7; 7 bases are shared with TRBD2. The CDR3 has 15 residues. Germline V lookup: CDR1 LGHNA, CDR2 YSLEER. Trimming cost V 1 base and J 3 bases; bases outside gene matches: 6.

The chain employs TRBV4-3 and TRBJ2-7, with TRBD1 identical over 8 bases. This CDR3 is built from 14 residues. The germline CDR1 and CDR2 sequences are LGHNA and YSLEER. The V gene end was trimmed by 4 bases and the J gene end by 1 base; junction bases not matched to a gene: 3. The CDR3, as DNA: TGCGCCAGCAGCCCACGACAGGGGTCCTACGAGCAGTACTTC. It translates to CASSPRQGSYEQYF.

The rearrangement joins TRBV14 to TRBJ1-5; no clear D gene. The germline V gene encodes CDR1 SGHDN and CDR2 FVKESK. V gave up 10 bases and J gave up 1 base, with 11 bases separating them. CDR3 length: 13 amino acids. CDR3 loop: CATISNSNQPQHF. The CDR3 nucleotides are TGTGCCACTATATCCAACAGCAATCAGCCCCAGCATTTT.

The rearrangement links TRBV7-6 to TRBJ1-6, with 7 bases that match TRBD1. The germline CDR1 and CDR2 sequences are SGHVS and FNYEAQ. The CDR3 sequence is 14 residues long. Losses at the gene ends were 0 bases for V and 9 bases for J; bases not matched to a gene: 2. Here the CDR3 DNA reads TGTGCCAGCAGCTTAGCAGGGGGCACTTCACCCCTCCACTTT. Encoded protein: CASSLAGGTSPLHF. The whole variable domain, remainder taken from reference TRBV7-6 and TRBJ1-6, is GAGVSQSPRYKVTKRGQDVALRCDPISGHVSLYWYRQALGQGPEFLTYFNYEAQQDKSGLPNDRFSAERPEGSISTLTIQRTEQRDSAMYRCASSLAGGTSPLHFGNGTRLTVT.

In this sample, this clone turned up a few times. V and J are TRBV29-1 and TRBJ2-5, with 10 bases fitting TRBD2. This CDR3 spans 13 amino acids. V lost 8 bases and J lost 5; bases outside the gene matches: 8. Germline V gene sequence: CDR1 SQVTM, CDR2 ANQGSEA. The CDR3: CSFRPGLAETQYF. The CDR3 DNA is TGCAGCTTTCGGCCGGGACTAGCGGAGACCCAGTACTTC.

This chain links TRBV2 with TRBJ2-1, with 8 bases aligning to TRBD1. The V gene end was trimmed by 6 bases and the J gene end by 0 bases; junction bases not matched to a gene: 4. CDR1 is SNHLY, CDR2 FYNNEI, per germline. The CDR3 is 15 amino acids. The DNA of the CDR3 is TGTGCCAGCAGCTGGGACAGGAGCTCCTACAATGAGCAGTTCTTC. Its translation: CASSWDRSSYNEQFF.